The following is a T cell receptor beta chain sequence with its context. The antigen remains unidentified. Unmatched junction bases numbered 5, after V lost 4 bases and J lost 4 bases. The CDR3 sequence is 15 residues long. Looked up from germline, CDR1 is MNHEY and CDR2 is SVGAGI. The data were taken from a study of cytomegalovirus exposure and HLA in healthy donors. Overall study context: Approximately 80 million unique TCRs, all from HLA-typed donors, were included in an early release of the data.

A multiplex PCR was run with 60 Vbeta primers and 13 Jbeta primers. Sequencing was performed with immunoSEQ multiplex PCR; in TCRdb, only in-frame clones are kept and a portion is missing. The sample shows 100,000 to 150,000 clones, around 82% of them seen only once. Study observations and caveats: Sequencing had likely introduced a cluster of highly shared sequence variants as an artifact. The authors later linked a missense DCLRE1C variant to TCR beta V- and J-gene trimming.

The gene calls are TRBV6-5 and TRBJ2-7, with 12 bases lining up with TRBD2. Sequenced: PBMCs. The receptor was isolated from a woman aged 40-49 years in good health and CMV-seropositive. CDR3 residues: CASSLLAGGSYEQYF. For the CDR3, the DNA is TGTGCCAGCAGTTTACTAGCGGGAGGTTCATACGAGCAGTACTTC.